Sequencing of this T cell receptor beta chain was carried out in a study of beta chain features in type 1 diabetes. Study-level points and caveats: For Type 1 diabetes patients, all four CD4+ subsets carried TCRB CDR3s that were moderately but significantly shorter. There were fewer insertions and more deletions at the VDJ junctions of type 1 diabetes patients. PCR could preferentially amplify shorter templates, alike in patients and controls. Across patients, naive, central memory and Treg TCRB repertoires exhibited apparently greater similarity than was observed across healthy donors.

Every bit of the isolated RNA underwent reverse transcription, so sequencing read expressed TCRB transcripts. The table came from immunoSEQ multiplex PCR; TCRdb's copy has only in-frame clones and leaves some out. The table records 600,000 to 650,000 clones, roughly 15% of them present only once. With regard to this clone: Its specificity is not known.

The material sequenced was naive CD4+ T cells from blood. This TCR derives from a man between 18 and 35 years old in good health.

CDR3 DNA sequence: TGTGCCAGCGGACTAGCGACTAGGAACAATGAGCAGTTCTTC. It translates to CASGLATRNNEQFF. This chain links TRBV28 with TRBJ2-1; 9 nucleotides agree with TRBD2. This CDR3 is built from 14 residues. The V and J ends lost 8 bases and 5 bases, in that order; junction bases with no gene match: 7. Germline loops: CDR1 MDHEN, CDR2 SYDVKM.